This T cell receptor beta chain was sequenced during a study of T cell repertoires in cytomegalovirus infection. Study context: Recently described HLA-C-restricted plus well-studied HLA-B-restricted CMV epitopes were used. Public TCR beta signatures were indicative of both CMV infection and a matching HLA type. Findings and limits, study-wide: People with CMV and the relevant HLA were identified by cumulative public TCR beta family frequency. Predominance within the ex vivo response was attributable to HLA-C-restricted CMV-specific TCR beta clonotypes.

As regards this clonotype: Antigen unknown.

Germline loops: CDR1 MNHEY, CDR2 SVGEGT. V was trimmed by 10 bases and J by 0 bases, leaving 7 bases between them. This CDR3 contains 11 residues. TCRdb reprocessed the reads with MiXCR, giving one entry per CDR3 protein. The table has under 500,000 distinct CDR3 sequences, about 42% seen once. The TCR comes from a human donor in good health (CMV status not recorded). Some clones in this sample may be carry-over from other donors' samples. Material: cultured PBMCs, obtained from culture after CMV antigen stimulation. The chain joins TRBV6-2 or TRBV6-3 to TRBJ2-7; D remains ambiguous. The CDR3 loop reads CATSFSYEQYF. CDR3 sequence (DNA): TGTGCCACCTCATTCTCCTACGAGCAGTACTTC.